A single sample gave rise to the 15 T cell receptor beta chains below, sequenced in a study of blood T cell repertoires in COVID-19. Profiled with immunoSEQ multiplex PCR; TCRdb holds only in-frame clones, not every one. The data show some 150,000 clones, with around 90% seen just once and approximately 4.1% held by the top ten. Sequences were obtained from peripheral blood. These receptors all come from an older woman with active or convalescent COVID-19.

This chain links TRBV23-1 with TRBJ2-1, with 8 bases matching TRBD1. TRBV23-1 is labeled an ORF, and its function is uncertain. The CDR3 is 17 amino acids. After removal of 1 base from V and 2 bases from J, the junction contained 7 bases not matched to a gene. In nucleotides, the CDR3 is TGCGCCAGCAGTCAATTGAGAAACAGGGGGACCTACAATGAGCAGTTCTTC. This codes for CASSQLRNRGTYNEQFF.

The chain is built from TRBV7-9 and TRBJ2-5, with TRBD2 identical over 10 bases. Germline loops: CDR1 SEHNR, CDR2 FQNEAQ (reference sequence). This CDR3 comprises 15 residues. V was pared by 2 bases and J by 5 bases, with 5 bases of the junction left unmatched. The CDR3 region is CASSLSGGAVETQYF. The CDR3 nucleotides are TGTGCCAGCAGCTTAAGCGGGGGGGCGGTGGAGACCCAGTACTTC.

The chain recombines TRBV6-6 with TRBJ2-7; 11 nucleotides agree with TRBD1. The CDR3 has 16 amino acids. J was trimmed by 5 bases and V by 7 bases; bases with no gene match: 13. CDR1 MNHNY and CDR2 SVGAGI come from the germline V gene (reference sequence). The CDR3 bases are TGTGCCAGCACCAATTCCGGGACAGGGGGAAGCGACGAGCAGTACTTC. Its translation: CASTNSGTGGSDEQYF.

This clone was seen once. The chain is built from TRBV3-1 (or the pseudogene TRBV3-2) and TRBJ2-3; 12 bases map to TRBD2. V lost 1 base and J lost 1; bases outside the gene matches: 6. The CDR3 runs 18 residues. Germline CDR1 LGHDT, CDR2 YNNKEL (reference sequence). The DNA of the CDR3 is TGTGCCAGCAGCCAAGCACGGACTAGCGGGACCCGCACAGATACGCAGTATTTT. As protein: CASSQARTSGTRTDTQYF.

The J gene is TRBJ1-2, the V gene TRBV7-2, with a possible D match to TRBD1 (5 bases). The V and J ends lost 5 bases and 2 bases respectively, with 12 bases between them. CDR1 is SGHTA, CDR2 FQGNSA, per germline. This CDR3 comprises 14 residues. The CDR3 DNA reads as TGTGCCAGCAGCACAGGACGGGCAAACTATGGCTACACCTTC. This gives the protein CASSTGRANYGYTF.

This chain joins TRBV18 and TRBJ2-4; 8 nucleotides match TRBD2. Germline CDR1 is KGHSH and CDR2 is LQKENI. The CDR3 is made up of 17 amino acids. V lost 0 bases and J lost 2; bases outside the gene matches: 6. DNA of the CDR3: TGTGCCAGCTCACCACCGAGCGGGGGCACCTCCAAAAACATTCAGTACTTC. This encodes CASSPPSGGTSKNIQYF.

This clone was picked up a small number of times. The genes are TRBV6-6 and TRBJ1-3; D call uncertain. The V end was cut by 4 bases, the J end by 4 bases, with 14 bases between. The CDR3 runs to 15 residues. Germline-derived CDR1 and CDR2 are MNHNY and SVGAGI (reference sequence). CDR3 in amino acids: CASSSESREGNTIYF. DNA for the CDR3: TGTGCCAGCAGTTCTGAATCGCGGGAGGGAAACACCATATATTTT.

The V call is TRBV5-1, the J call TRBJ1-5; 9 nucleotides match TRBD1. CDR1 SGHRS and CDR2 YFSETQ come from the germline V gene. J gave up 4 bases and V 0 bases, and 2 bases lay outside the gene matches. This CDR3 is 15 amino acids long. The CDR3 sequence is CASSLDGTGNQPQHF. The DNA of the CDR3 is TGCGCCAGCAGCTTGGACGGGACAGGGAATCAGCCCCAGCATTTT.

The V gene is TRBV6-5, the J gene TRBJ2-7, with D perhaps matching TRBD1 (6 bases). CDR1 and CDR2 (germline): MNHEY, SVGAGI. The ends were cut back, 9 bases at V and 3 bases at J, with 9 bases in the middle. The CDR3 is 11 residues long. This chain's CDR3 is CASRDNYEQYF. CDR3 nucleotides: TGTGCCAGTCGGGACAACTACGAGCAGTACTTC.

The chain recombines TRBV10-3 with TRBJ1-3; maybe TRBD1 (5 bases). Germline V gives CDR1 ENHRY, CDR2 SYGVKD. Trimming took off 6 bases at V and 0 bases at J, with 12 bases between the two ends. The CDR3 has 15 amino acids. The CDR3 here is CAIRRDGNSGNTIYF. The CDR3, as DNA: TGTGCCATCAGGCGGGACGGGAACTCTGGAAACACCATATATTTT.

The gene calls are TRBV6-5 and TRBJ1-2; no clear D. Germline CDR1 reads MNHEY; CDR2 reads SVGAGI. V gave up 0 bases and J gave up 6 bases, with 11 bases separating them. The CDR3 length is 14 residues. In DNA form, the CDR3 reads TGTGCCAGCAGTTACTCCGGCGCGGAGGATGGCTACACCTTC. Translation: CASSYSGAEDGYTF.

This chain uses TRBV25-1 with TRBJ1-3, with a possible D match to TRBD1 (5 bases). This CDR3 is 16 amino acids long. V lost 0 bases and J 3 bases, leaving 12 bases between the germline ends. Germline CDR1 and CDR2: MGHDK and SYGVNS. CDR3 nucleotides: TGTGCCAGCAGTGAATATAATGGGGCAGGTGGAAACACCATATATTTT. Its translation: CASSEYNGAGGNTIYF.

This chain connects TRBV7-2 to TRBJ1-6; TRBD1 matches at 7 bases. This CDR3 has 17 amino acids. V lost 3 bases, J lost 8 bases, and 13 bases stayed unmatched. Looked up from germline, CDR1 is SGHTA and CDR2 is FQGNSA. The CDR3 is CASSFGQALSRDSPLHF. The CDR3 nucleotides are TGTGCCAGCAGCTTTGGACAGGCCTTATCCCGGGATTCACCCCTCCACTTT.

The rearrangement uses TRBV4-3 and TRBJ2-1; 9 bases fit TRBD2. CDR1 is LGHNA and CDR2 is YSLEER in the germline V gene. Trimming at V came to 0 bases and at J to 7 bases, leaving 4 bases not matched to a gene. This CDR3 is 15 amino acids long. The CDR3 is CASSQEASGVNEQFF. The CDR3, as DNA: TGCGCCAGCAGCCAAGAGGCTAGCGGGGTGAATGAGCAGTTCTTC.

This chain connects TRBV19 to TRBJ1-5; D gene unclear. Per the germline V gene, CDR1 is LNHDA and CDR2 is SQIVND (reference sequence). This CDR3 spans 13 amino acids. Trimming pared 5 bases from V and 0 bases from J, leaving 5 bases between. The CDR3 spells CASSRVSNQPQHF. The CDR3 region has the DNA TGTGCCAGTAGTCGGGTTAGCAATCAGCCCCAGCATTTT. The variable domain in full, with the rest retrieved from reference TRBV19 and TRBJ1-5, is DGGITQSPKYLFRKEGQNVTLSCEQNLNHDAMYWYRQDPGQGLRLIYYSQIVNDFQKGDIAEGYSVSREKKESFPLTVTSAQKNPTAFYLCASSRVSNQPQHFGDGTRLSIL.